These 32 T cell receptor beta chains originate from one sample sequenced in a study of OX40 agonist ivuxolimab in advanced cancers. Here immunoSEQ multiplex PCR was the method, and the copy in TCRdb shows in-frame clones only, minus some. The data contain over 80,000 clones, more than 85% of them seen just once; the ten biggest clones take up roughly 0.8%. Here the sequenced sample was CD4+ or CD8+ T cells sorted from blood, taken in a trial of the OX40 agonist ivuxolimab. The source of these receptors is an adult with an advanced solid tumor such as melanoma, head and neck, liver or kidney cancer.

The chain uses TRBV7-2 and TRBJ2-7; 7 bases align to TRBD2. V gave up 2 bases and J gave up 0 bases; unmatched junction bases: 7. Germline lookup yields CDR1 SGHTA and CDR2 FQGNSA. This CDR3 comprises 16 residues. The CDR3 DNA reads as TGTGCCAGCAGCTTAAGCGGGACGGGGAGCTCCTACGAGCAGTACGTC. Translated, it gives CASSLSGTGSSYEQYV.

This clone was seen a few times. The V gene is TRBV28, the J gene TRBJ1-1, with D unclear. Trimming removed 2 bases at V and 0 bases at J, with 4 bases between. Germline lookup yields CDR1 MDHEN and CDR2 SYDVKM. The CDR3 is 13 residues long. DNA for the CDR3: TGTGCCAGCAGTTTAACCGTGAACACTGAAGCTTTCTTT. Its protein is CASSLTVNTEAFF. Variable domain in full (rest from reference TRBV28 and TRBJ1-1): DVKVTQSSRYLVKRTGEKVFLECVQDMDHENMFWYRQDPGLGLRLIYFSYDVKMKEKGDIPEGYSVSREKKERFSLILESASTNQTSMYLCASSLTVNTEAFFGQGTRLTVV.

J is TRBJ2-5 and V is TRBV7-9; no clear D gene. Trimming cost V 4 bases and J 2 bases, with 2 bases left between them. From germline, CDR1 is SEHNR and CDR2 FQNEAQ (reference sequence). The CDR3 totals 11 residues. The CDR3 nucleotides are TGTGCCAGCAGCTCTCAAGAGACCCAGTACTTC. It specifies CASSSQETQYF.

The chain recombines TRBV6-1 with TRBJ1-1, with D unclear. CDR3 length: 15 residues. Germline V CDR1 and CDR2: MNHNS, SASEGT. With 2 bases removed from V and 5 bases from J, the gap between germline ends came to 15 bases. The CDR3 DNA reads TGTGCCAGCAGTGAATCCACTGGGCGGTGGACTGAAGCTTTCTTT. Translation gives CASSESTGRWTEAFF.

The V call is TRBV28, the J call TRBJ1-6, with unresolved D. The CDR3 runs 13 residues. V was clipped by 4 bases and J by 9 bases, with 10 bases between them. Per the germline V gene, CDR1 is MDHEN and CDR2 is SYDVKM. The CDR3 DNA follows: TGTGCCAGCAGTTGGGTGTCGGGTTCACCCCTCCACTTT. This translates into CASSWVSGSPLHF.

The rearrangement links TRBV5-1 to TRBJ2-7; 14 bases are a match to TRBD2. There are 16 residues in the CDR3. J was trimmed by 7 bases and V by 0 bases; bases with no gene match: 6. Germline V gives CDR1 SGHRS, CDR2 YFSETQ. CDR3 protein: CASSLAVTSGRVEQYF. CDR3 DNA sequence: TGCGCCAGCAGCTTGGCCGTGACTAGCGGGAGGGTAGAGCAGTACTTC. The whole variable domain, remainder taken from reference TRBV5-1 and TRBJ2-7, is KAGVTQTPRYLIKTRGQQVTLSCSPISGHRSVSWYQQTPGQGLQFLFEYFSETQRNKGNFPGRFSGRQFSNSRSEMNVSTLELGDSALYLCASSLAVTSGRVEQYFGPGTRLTVT.

The J gene is TRBJ2-7, the V gene TRBV27; 8 nucleotides line up with TRBD2. There are 16 residues in the CDR3. The germline CDR1 and CDR2 sequences are MNHEY and SMNVEV (reference sequence). V shed 8 bases, J shed 4 bases, and the junction held 16 bases outside the gene matches. The CDR3 spells CASPPSGRARTYEQYV. Here the CDR3 DNA reads TGTGCCAGCCCCCCCTCCGGGAGGGCTAGAACATACGAGCAGTACGTC.

The chain couples TRBV12-5 to TRBJ1-2, with D uncertain. The CDR3 has 18 amino acids. V lost 1 base and J lost 6, with 24 bases in between. Per the germline V gene, CDR1 is LGHNT and CDR2 is FRNRAP. CDR3 sequence reads: CASGLAQWAAKRANGYTF. DNA for the CDR3: TGTGCTAGTGGTTTGGCCCAGTGGGCAGCTAAAAGGGCCAATGGCTACACCTTC.

Comments on this clone: The junction shows a germline mismatch at one end, possibly a read error. The gene calls are TRBV30 and TRBJ2-3, with a tentative D call TRBD2 (7 bases). Germline V lookup: CDR1 GTSNPN, CDR2 SVGIG (reference sequence). CDR3 length: 12 amino acids. CDR3 residues: CAGRGATDTQYF. CDR3 sequence (DNA): TGTGCCGGGAGGGGGGCCACAGATACGCAGTATTTT. The complete variable domain, with remaining parts taken from reference TRBV30 and TRBJ2-3, reads SQTIHQWPATLVQPVGSPLSLECTVEGTSNPNLYWYRQAAGRGLQLLFYSVGIGQISSEVPQNLSASRPQDRQFILSSKKLLLSDSGFYLCAGRGATDTQYFGPGTRLTVL.

This clone was seen a few times. The genes are TRBV5-4 and TRBJ1-6; D not resolved. This CDR3 is 14 amino acids long. Trimming cost V 1 base and J 1 base, with 3 bases left between them. Germline V gives CDR1 SGHNT, CDR2 YYREEE (reference sequence). The CDR3 protein is CASSLWSYNSPLHF. The CDR3 DNA reads as TGTGCCAGCAGCTTGTGGTCCTATAATTCACCCCTCCACTTT.

The genes are TRBV6-5 and TRBJ2-1; D remains ambiguous. The V end was cut by 0 bases, the J end by 5 bases, with 8 bases between. CDR1 is MNHEY and CDR2 is SVGAGI in the germline V gene. This CDR3 has 14 amino acids. The CDR3 loop is CASSYSLGNNEQFF. CDR3 nucleotide sequence: TGTGCCAGCAGTTACTCCCTTGGAAACAATGAGCAGTTCTTC.

This rearrangement joins TRBV30 to TRBJ2-3; 7 nucleotides agree with TRBD2. The V segment lost 2 bases and the J segment 3 bases; nucleotides outside the gene matches: 5. The CDR3 loop spans 14 amino acids. Germline V CDR1 and CDR2: GTSNPN, SVGIG (reference sequence). Here the CDR3 reads CAWSISAGTDTQYF. The CDR3 DNA reads as TGTGCCTGGAGTATATCAGCGGGAACAGATACGCAGTATTTT.

This chain links TRBV29-1 with TRBJ2-1; D not certain. The CDR3 covers 13 residues. The germline V gene encodes CDR1 SQVTM and CDR2 ANQGSEA. Trimming removed 4 bases from V and 3 bases from J, with 10 bases in between. The CDR3 DNA reads TGCAGCGTTGGAACGCCCCGCTACAATGAGCAGTTCTTC. This codes for CSVGTPRYNEQFF.

The rearrangement joins TRBV9 to TRBJ1-6; D not resolved. This CDR3 spans 15 amino acids. With 0 bases removed from V and 8 bases from J, the gap between germline ends came to 12 bases. The germline V gene encodes CDR1 SGDLS and CDR2 YYNGEE. The CDR3 region has the DNA TGTGCCAGCAGCGTAGATGGGTCCCGGGATTCACCCCTCCACTTT. Translating gives CASSVDGSRDSPLHF. Drawing the rest from reference TRBV9 and TRBJ1-6, the complete variable domain is DSGVTQTPKHLITATGQRVTLRCSPRSGDLSVYWYQQSLDQGLQFLIQYYNGEERAKGNILERFSAQQFPDLHSELNLSSLELGDSALYFCASSVDGSRDSPLHFGNGTRLTVT.

This chain uses TRBV27 with TRBJ2-6; 9 bases are a match to TRBD1. Germline V lookup: CDR1 MNHEY, CDR2 SMNVEV (reference sequence). The CDR3 runs to 18 residues. V trimming: 6 bases; J trimming: 4 bases; junction bases outside the gene matches: 13. This CDR3 is CASRSHRGPGPGANVLTF. For the CDR3, the DNA is TGTGCCAGCAGGTCTCACAGGGGGCCGGGGCCCGGGGCCAACGTCCTGACTTTC.

J is TRBJ1-3 and V is TRBV7-9; 11 bases agree with TRBD1. Germline-derived CDR1 and CDR2 are SEHNR and FQNEAQ (reference sequence). This CDR3 contains 16 residues. The V gene end was trimmed by 4 bases and the J gene end by 4 bases; junction bases not matched to a gene: 6. CDR3 residues: CASSSRDRGDGNTIYF. CDR3 sequence (DNA): TGTGCCAGCAGCTCCCGGGACAGGGGGGACGGAAACACCATATATTTT.

The V call is TRBV10-3, the J call TRBJ2-7; TRBD1 agrees at 8 bases. Germline V lookup: CDR1 ENHRY, CDR2 SYGVKD. Trimming removed 3 bases from V and 3 bases from J; junction bases left unmatched: 10. The CDR3 length is 16 residues. For the CDR3, the DNA is TGTGCCATCAGTGAAAGAGGAGAGACAGGGGACTACGAGCAGTACTTC. It encodes CAISERGETGDYEQYF.

V and J are TRBV11-2 and TRBJ2-1; D is unresolved. V lost 2 bases, J lost 5 bases, and 7 bases lay in between. This CDR3 is 13 amino acids long. Germline CDR1 and CDR2: SGHAT and FQNNGV. In DNA form, the CDR3 reads TGTGCCAGCAGCTTAAGGACCGACAATGAGCAGTTCTTC. This codes for CASSLRTDNEQFF.

This rearrangement joins TRBV5-6 to TRBJ2-1; maybe TRBD2 (7 bases). The V end lost 1 base, the J end lost 0 bases, and 17 bases lay between the germline ends. The CDR3 spans 18 residues. Looked up from germline, CDR1 is SGHDT and CDR2 is YYEEEE. The CDR3 DNA reads as TGTGCCAGCAGCTTGAGACAGGATTGGGGGGGCTCCTACAATGAGCAGTTCTTC. As protein: CASSLRQDWGGSYNEQFF.

Here the CDR3 DNA reads TGTGCCAGCAGCTCCGGACAGGGTAACTATGGCTACACCTTC. Encoded protein: CASSSGQGNYGYTF. The chain combines TRBV5-4 with TRBJ1-2, with 8 nucleotides matching TRBD1. V was pared by 3 bases and J by 1 base, with 2 bases of the junction left unmatched. The CDR3 is made up of 14 amino acids. The germline CDR1 and CDR2 sequences are SGHNT and YYREEE (reference sequence).

The chain recombines TRBV5-1 with TRBJ1-1, with a tentative D call TRBD1 (6 bases). Trimming removed 0 bases at V and 6 bases at J, with 6 bases between. CDR1 and CDR2 (germline): SGHRS, YFSETQ. The CDR3 sequence is 12 residues long. The DNA for the CDR3 is TGCGCCAGCAGCTTGGGACAGGCTGAAGCTTTCTTT. Protein product: CASSLGQAEAFF. The complete variable domain, with remaining parts taken from reference TRBV5-1 and TRBJ1-1, reads KAGVTQTPRYLIKTRGQQVTLSCSPISGHRSVSWYQQTPGQGLQFLFEYFSETQRNKGNFPGRFSGRQFSNSRSEMNVSTLELGDSALYLCASSLGQAEAFFGQGTRLTVV.

The chain links TRBV4-3 to TRBJ2-3; tentatively, D is TRBD1 (5 bases). Germline CDR1 is LGHNA and CDR2 is YSLEER. The CDR3 contains 13 residues. V shed 2 bases and J shed 6 bases, with 9 bases lying between them. CDR3 region: CASSQPPGDTQYF. CDR3 bases: TGCGCCAGCAGCCAACCCCCAGGGGATACGCAGTATTTT.

This clone is a singleton in its sample. V usage is TRBV5-1 and J usage is TRBJ2-7, with 10 nucleotides matching TRBD2. Germline loops: CDR1 SGHRS, CDR2 YFSETQ. This CDR3 comprises 16 residues. Trimming at V came to 4 bases and at J to 6 bases, leaving 13 bases not matched to a gene. CDR3 residues: CASSKLSGRVASEQYF. The DNA of the CDR3 is TGCGCCAGCAGCAAACTGAGCGGGAGGGTCGCGAGCGAGCAGTACTTC.

This clone was recorded a few times. The V and J genes are TRBV7-8 and TRBJ2-7; weak D call: TRBD1 (6 bases). CDR1 SGHVS and CDR2 FQNEAQ come from the germline V gene. CDR3 length equals 14 residues. V lost 5 bases and J 4 bases, leaving 15 bases between the germline ends. CDR3 region: CASSQLGQLYEQYV. The CDR3 bases are TGTGCCAGCAGCCAACTCGGACAGCTTTACGAGCAGTACGTC.

V usage is TRBV28 and J usage is TRBJ2-2; TRBD2 matches at 7 bases. The CDR3 spans 16 residues. Germline CDR1 and CDR2: MDHEN and SYDVKM. V shed 1 base and J 5 bases; nucleotides not matched to a gene: 7. The CDR3 region is CASSLSVDGGTGELFF. Here the CDR3 DNA reads TGTGCCAGCAGTTTATCTGTGGACGGGGGGACCGGGGAGCTGTTTTTT.

This chain joins TRBV6-5 and TRBJ1-4; D call uncertain. Per germline, CDR1 MNHEY and CDR2 SVGAGI. This CDR3 contains 15 residues. V lost 4 bases and J lost 10, with 19 bases in between. CDR3 loop: CASSFPRGMEGKLFF. CDR3 nucleotides: TGTGCCAGCAGTTTCCCTCGAGGGATGGAAGGAAAACTGTTTTTT.

This chain uses TRBV14 with TRBJ2-5; possible D gene TRBD2, 6 bases. Germline V CDR1 and CDR2: SGHDN, FVKESK. V lost 1 base, J lost 4 bases, and 10 bases lay in between. The CDR3 is made up of 14 amino acids. In nucleotides, the CDR3 is TGTGCCAGCAGCCAAGGGAATAGCGGAGAGACCCAGTACTTC. Translating it yields CASSQGNSGETQYF.

The rearrangement uses TRBV28 and TRBJ1-4; the D gene is possibly TRBD1 (5 bases). Trimming removed 6 bases at V and 8 bases at J, with 13 bases between. CDR3 length: 13 residues. CDR1 is MDHEN and CDR2 is SYDVKM in the germline V gene. This chain's CDR3 is CASSAWRGEKLFF. The CDR3 DNA is TGTGCCAGCAGCGCCTGGAGGGGCGAAAAACTGTTTTTT.

The V call is TRBV27, the J call TRBJ2-1, with 16 bases that match TRBD2. With 7 bases clipped from V and 7 bases from J, the junction kept 16 bases outside the gene matches. Germline CDR1 MNHEY, CDR2 SMNVEV (reference sequence). The CDR3 contains 19 residues. The DNA for the CDR3 is TGTGCCAGCATCCACCGCCCAGGGGGACTAGCGGGAGGGAAGAATGAGCAGTTCTTC. Protein sequence: CASIHRPGGLAGGKNEQFF.

The chain joins TRBV7-2 to TRBJ2-2, with 9 bases that match TRBD2. J was trimmed by 8 bases and V by 5 bases; bases with no gene match: 15. Germline CDR1 SGHTA, CDR2 FQGNSA. The length of the CDR3 is 17 residues. CDR3 amino acids: CASSVNWVAGVSGELFF. CDR3 bases: TGTGCCAGCAGCGTAAACTGGGTAGCGGGAGTTTCTGGGGAGCTGTTTTTT.

This chain uses TRBV28 with TRBJ2-7; no reliable D call. The V end was cut by 3 bases, the J end by 0 bases, with 9 bases between. Germline V gene sequence: CDR1 MDHEN, CDR2 SYDVKM. The CDR3 covers 14 residues. The CDR3 bases are TGTGCCAGCAGTTTGGTCCAGATCTCCTACGAGCAGTACTTC. It yields the protein CASSLVQISYEQYF.

This chain links TRBV27 with TRBJ2-3; a possible D gene is TRBD1 (7 bases). The CDR3 totals 17 residues. The germline V gene has CDR1 MNHEY and CDR2 SMNVEV (reference sequence). V was pared by 2 bases and J by 3 bases, with 18 bases between. This CDR3 reads CASSLRAQGGWTDTQYF. In DNA, the CDR3 is TGTGCCAGCAGTTTAAGGGCGCAGGGGGGATGGACAGATACGCAGTATTTT.